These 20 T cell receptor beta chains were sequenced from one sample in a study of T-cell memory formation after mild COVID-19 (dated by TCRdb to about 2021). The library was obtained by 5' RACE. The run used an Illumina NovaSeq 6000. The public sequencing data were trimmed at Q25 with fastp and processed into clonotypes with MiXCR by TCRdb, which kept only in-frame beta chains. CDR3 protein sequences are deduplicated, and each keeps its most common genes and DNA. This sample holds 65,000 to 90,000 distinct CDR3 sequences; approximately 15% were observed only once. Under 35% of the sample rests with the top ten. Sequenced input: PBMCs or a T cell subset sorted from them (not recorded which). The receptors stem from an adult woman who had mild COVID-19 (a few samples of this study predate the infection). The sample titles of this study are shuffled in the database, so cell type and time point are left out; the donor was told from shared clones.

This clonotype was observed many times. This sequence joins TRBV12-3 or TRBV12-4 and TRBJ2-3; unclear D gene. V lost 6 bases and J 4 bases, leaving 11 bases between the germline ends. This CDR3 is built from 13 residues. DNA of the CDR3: TGTGCCAGCAGCTCAGACGAAGCAGATACGCAGTATTTT. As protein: CASSSDEADTQYF.

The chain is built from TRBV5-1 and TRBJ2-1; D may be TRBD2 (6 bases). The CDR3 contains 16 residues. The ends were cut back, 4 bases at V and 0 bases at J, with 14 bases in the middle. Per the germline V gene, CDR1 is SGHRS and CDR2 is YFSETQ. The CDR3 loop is CASSPGTRSSYNEQFF. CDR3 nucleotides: TGCGCCAGCAGCCCAGGGACTCGAAGCTCCTACAATGAGCAGTTCTTC.

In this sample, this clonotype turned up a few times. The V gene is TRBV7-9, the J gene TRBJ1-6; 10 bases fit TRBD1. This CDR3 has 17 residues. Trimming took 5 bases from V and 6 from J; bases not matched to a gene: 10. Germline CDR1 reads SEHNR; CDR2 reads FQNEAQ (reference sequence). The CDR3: CASSRALGQGINSPLHF. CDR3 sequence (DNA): TGTGCCAGCAGCCGCGCATTGGGACAGGGGATTAATTCACCCCTCCACTTT.

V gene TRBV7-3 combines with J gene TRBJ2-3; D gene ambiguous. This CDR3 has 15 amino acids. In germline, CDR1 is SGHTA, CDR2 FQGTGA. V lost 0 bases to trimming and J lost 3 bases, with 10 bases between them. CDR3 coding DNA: TGTGCCAGCAGCTTAACTGGTTGGGGAACAGATACGCAGTATTTT. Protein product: CASSLTGWGTDTQYF.

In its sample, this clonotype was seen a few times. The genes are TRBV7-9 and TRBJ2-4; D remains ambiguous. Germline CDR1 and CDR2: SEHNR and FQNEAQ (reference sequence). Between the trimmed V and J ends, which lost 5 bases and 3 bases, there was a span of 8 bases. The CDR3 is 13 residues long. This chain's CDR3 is CASSVVVKNIQYF. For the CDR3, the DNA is TGTGCCAGCAGCGTTGTAGTCAAAAACATTCAGTACTTC. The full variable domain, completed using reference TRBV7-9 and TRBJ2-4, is DTGVSQNPRHKITKRGQNVTFRCDPISEHNRLYWYRQTLGQGPEFLTYFQNEAQLEKSRLLSDRFSAERPKGSFSTLEIQRTEQGDSAMYLCASSVVVKNIQYFGAGTRLSVL.

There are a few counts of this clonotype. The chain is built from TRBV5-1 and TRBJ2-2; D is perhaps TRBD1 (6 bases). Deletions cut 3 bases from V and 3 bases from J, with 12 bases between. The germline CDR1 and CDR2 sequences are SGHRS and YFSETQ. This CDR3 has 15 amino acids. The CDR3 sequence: CASSWGQGDTGELFF. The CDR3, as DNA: TGCGCCAGCAGCTGGGGACAAGGGGACACCGGGGAGCTGTTTTTT.

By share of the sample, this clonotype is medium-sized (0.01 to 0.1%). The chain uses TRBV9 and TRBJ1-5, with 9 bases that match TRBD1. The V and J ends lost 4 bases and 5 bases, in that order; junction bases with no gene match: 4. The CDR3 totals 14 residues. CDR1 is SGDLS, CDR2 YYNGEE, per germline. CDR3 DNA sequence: TGTGCCAGCAGCCCCGGACAGGGGCATCAGCCCCAGCATTTT. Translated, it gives CASSPGQGHQPQHF.

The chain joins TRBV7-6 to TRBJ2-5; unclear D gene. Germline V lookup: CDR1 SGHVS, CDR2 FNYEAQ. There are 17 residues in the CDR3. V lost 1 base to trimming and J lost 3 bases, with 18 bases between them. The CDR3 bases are TGTGCCAGCAGCTTAGGTTATTTGGGCGGCGGTGAAGAGACCCAGTACTTC. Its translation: CASSLGYLGGGEETQYF.

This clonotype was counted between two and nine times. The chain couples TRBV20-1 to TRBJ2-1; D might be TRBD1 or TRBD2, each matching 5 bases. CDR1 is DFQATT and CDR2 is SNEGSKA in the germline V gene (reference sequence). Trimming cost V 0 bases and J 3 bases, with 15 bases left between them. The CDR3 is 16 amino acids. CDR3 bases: TGCAGTGCTAGAGACCCCCGGGACGCGGTCTACAATGAGCAGTTCTTC. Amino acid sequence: CSARDPRDAVYNEQFF.

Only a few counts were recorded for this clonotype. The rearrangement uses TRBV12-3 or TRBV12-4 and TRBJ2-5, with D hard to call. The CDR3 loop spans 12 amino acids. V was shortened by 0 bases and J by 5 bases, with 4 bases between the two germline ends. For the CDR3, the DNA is TGTGCCAGCAGTTTAGCGCGGGAGACCCAGTACTTC. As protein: CASSLARETQYF.

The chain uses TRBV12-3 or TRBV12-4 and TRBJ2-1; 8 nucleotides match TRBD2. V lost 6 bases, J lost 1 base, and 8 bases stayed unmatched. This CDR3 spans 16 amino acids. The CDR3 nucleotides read TGTGCCAGCAGGGGCCCTAGCGGGCCTTCCTACAATGAGCAGTTCTTC. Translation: CASRGPSGPSYNEQFF.

CDR3 amino acids: CASSFNGRIPSINEQFF. CDR3 sequence (DNA): TGCGCCAGCAGCTTCAACGGACGGATCCCTTCAATCAATGAGCAGTTCTTC. This chain connects TRBV5-1 to TRBJ2-1; D ambiguous. In germline, CDR1 is SGHRS, CDR2 YFSETQ. The CDR3 is 17 amino acids. V was cut by 2 bases and J by 6 bases, with 21 bases left in between.

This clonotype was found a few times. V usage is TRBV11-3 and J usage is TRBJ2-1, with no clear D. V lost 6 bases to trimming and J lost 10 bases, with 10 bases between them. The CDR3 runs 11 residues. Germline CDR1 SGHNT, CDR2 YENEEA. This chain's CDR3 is CASSRDEEQFF. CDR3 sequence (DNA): TGTGCCAGCAGTCGAGATGAAGAGCAGTTCTTC.

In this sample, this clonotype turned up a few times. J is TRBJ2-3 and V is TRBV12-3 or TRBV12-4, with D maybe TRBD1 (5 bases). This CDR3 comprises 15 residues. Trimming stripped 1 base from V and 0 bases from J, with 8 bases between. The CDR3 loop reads CASSLGTTSTDTQYF. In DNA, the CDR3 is TGTGCCAGCAGTTTAGGGACAACTAGCACAGATACGCAGTATTTT.

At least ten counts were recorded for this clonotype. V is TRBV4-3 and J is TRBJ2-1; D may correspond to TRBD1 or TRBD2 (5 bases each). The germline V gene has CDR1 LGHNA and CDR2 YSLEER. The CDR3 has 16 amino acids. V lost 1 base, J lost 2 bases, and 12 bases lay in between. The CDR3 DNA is TGCGCCAGCAGCCAAGGTACTAGGGGAACCTACAATGAGCAGTTCTTC. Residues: CASSQGTRGTYNEQFF.

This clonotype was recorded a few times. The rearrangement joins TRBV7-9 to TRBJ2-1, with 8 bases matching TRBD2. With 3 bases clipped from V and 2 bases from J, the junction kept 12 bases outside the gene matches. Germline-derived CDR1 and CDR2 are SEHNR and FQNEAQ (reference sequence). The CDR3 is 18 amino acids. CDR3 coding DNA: TGTGCCAGCAGCTTCGGGTTGACGACAGCGGGGGCCTACAATGAGCAGTTCTTC. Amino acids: CASSFGLTTAGAYNEQFF.

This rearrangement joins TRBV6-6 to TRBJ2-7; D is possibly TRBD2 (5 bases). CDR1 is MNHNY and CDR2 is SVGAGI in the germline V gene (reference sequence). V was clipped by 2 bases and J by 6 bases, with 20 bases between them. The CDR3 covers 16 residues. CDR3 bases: TGTGCCAGCAGTTACCCGCACTCGGGGAATTCCGGCGAGCAGTACTTC. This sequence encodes CASSYPHSGNSGEQYF.

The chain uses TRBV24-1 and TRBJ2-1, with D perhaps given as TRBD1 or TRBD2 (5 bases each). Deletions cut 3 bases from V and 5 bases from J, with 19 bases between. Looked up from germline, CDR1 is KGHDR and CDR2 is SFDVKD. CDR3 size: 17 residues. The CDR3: CATSDLPGTTANNEQFF. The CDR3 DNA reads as TGTGCCACCAGTGATCTCCCCGGGACGACCGCCAACAATGAGCAGTTCTTC.

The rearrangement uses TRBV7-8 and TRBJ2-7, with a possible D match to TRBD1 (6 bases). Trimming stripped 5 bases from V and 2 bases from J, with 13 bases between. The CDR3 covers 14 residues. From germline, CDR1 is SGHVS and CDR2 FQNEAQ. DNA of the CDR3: TGTGCCAGCAGCCTCCCGGACAGTCCCTACGAGCAGTACTTC. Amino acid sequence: CASSLPDSPYEQYF.

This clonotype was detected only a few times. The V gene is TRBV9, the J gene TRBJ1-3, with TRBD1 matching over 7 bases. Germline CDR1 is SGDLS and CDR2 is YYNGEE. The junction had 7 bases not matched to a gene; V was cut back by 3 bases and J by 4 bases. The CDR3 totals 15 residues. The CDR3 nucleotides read TGTGCCAGCAGCGCCGGGGGGACAGTGGGAAACACCATATATTTT. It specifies CASSAGGTVGNTIYF.